A single sample gave rise to the 10 T cell receptor beta chains below, sequenced in a study of blood T cells in healthy people across ages. PCR was performed a second time for roughly 7 to 11 cycles using a sample-barcoded 5' primer and a J-beta primer mix. One entry per CDR3 protein results from TCRdb running MiXCR on the 5' RACE reads. The sample records some 930,000 distinct CDR3 sequences, 25% to 30% being singletons. Another study also made use of these data, one on T cells of mothers and their children.

The sequenced material came from blood. These receptors all come from a woman between 35 and 50 years old in good health.

Ten or more counts support this clonotype. The J gene is TRBJ2-5, the V gene TRBV4-2; 7 bases agree with TRBD2. Germline V gives CDR1 LGHNA, CDR2 YNFKEQ. The J segment lost 4 bases and the V segment lost 4 bases, leaving 9 bases of the junction unmatched. The length of the CDR3 is 15 residues. The CDR3 protein is CASSPASGEGETQYF. The CDR3 region has the DNA TGTGCCAGCAGCCCAGCCAGCGGGGAGGGAGAGACCCAGTACTTC.

Comments on this clonotype: At one of its ends the junction is not consistent with the germline gene, which may arise from a read error. The chain joins TRBV6-5 to TRBJ2-7; either TRBD1 or TRBD2 may supply D (5 bases each). Germline CDR1 MNHEY, CDR2 SVGAGI. The CDR3 is made up of 15 amino acids. The CDR3 coding sequence is TGTGCCGGCAGTTACACCGGGACCGTGGCCTACGAGCAGTACTTC. Amino acid sequence: CAGSYTGTVAYEQYF.

The rearrangement uses TRBV7-2 and TRBJ2-3; D gene unclear. Germline V lookup: CDR1 SGHTA, CDR2 FQGNSA. This CDR3 region has 15 residues. Deletions cut 3 bases from V and 0 bases from J, with 10 bases between. The DNA for the CDR3 is TGTGCCAGCAGCTTTAGCCGAACTAGCACAGATACGCAGTATTTT. Amino acid sequence: CASSFSRTSTDTQYF.

This sequence joins TRBV5-8 and TRBJ2-1, with a weak D call TRBD1 (6 bases). Germline V CDR1 and CDR2: SGHTS, YDEGEE. Trimming pared 0 bases from V and 6 bases from J, leaving 10 bases between. The CDR3 is made up of 14 amino acids. The CDR3 region is CASSLDRAGNEQFF. The CDR3 bases are TGTGCCAGCAGCTTGGACAGGGCAGGCAATGAGCAGTTCTTC.

This clonotype came up many times. CDR3 DNA sequence: TGCGCCAGCAGCCAATTATTAGCGGTTCAAGAGACCCAGTACTTC. Amino acid sequence: CASSQLLAVQETQYF. This chain uses TRBV4-1 with TRBJ2-5, with a possible D match to TRBD2 (6 bases). Germline CDR1 reads MGHRA; CDR2 reads YSYEKL. The CDR3 has 15 residues. Trimming took off 2 bases at V and 2 bases at J, with 12 bases between the two ends.

A remark on this clonotype: Just one base apart from a much larger clone, this may be a read error. V usage is TRBV6-6 and J usage is TRBJ2-3, with D perhaps matching TRBD1 or TRBD2 (5 bases each). V lost 7 bases and J 0 bases, leaving 14 bases between the germline ends. Germline CDR1 is MNHNY and CDR2 is SVGAGI (reference sequence). CDR3 length: 15 amino acids. CDR3 loop: CASTGRDASTDTQYF. As DNA, the CDR3 is TGTGCCAGCACTGGAAGGGACGCGAGCACAGATACGCAGTATTTT.

The J gene is TRBJ1-6, the V gene TRBV15; TRBD1 might be the D (6 bases). The germline gives CDR1 LNHNV, CDR2 YYDKDF (reference sequence). The CDR3 length is 15 residues. Trimming removed 2 bases from V and 8 bases from J, with 13 bases in between. The CDR3 region is CATSRKVSGDSPLHF. The CDR3 DNA reads TGTGCCACCAGCAGAAAGGTTTCAGGGGATTCACCCCTCCACTTT.

This clonotype was seen a few times. V and J are TRBV20-1 and TRBJ2-7, with no clear D. CDR1 is DFQATT, CDR2 SNEGSKA, per germline (reference sequence). The CDR3 is made up of 12 amino acids. V shed 6 bases and J shed 7 bases, with 16 bases lying between them. The DNA of the CDR3 is TGCAGTGCCCCGGGCCAAATCGGGGAGCAGTACTTC. As protein: CSAPGQIGEQYF.

Ten or more counts support this clonotype. V is TRBV28 and J is TRBJ2-7, with 10 bases fitting TRBD1. Germline trimming cut 4 bases from V and 4 bases from J; bases unmatched to any gene: 7. CDR3 length: 15 amino acids. Germline loops: CDR1 MDHEN, CDR2 SYDVKM. This CDR3 is CASSSAGQGKYEQYF. The DNA for the CDR3 is TGTGCCAGCAGTTCCGCGGGACAGGGGAAATACGAGCAGTACTTC.

Comment on this clonotype: One junction end does not reproduce the germline sequence, and a read error may be involved. V and J are TRBV9 and TRBJ2-3; D unresolved. The CDR3 runs 15 residues. Germline V gene lookup returns CDR1 SGDLS and CDR2 YYNGEE. The CDR3 nucleotides read TGTGCCAGCAGCCCCCGGACCGAAAGCACAGATACGCGGTATTTT. Translated: CASSPRTESTDTRYF.